This T cell receptor beta chain was identified in a study of blood T cell dynamics during melanoma immunotherapy. Findings of the study overall: The most clonal sorted CD8+ subset, immune-effector cells, was closest to cell-free DNA CDR3 sequences.

Of note for this clone: The antigen is not known.

The germline gives CDR1 SEHNR, CDR2 FQNEAQ (reference sequence). This CDR3 spans 18 amino acids. V dropped 4 bases and J dropped 2; count of bases not matched to a gene: 16. Assay used: immunoSEQ multiplex PCR; TCRdb lists only in-frame clones, some missing. Of about 13,000 clones in the sample, 92% are singletons; the top ten hold 0.18%. Noted time point: pre-treatment baseline. One draw preceded checkpoint blockade; another followed its first cycle at week 3. The sequence was collected from a human donor with melanoma. Sequenced material: effector memory CD8+ T cells from blood, taken from a patient treated with checkpoint blockade. The chain couples TRBV7-9 to TRBJ2-5, with 7 bases aligning to TRBD1. For the CDR3, the DNA is TGTGCCAGCAGCTCTACTTATTACGGGACAGCTCAACAAGAGACCCAGTACTTC. Protein product: CASSSTYYGTAQQETQYF.